This is a list of T cell receptor beta chains from one sample in a study of blood T cell repertoires in COVID-19. Profiling relied on immunoSEQ multiplex PCR, and the TCRdb table lists in-frame clones only, not all of them. The data hold approximately 180,000 clones, with about 85% observed a single time. Sequencing was carried out using peripheral blood. Receptors originate from a woman of 80 years or more with acute or convalescent COVID-19. Each CDR3 is given with its conserved first and last residue. D genes are given only for firm matches. Clone size appears in some rows only: once, few, many, or a class for an expanded clone.

clone size	J gene	V gene	D gene	CDR3 protein	CDR3 DNA
NA	TRBJ2-3	TRBV4-1	NA	CASSLGRFASARLGSTQYF	TGCGCCAGCAGCCTGGGGCGGTTTGCTAGCGCACGACTAGGGAGTACGCAGTATTTT
NA	TRBJ1-1	TRBV6-5	NA	CASSYSSAMNTEAFF	TGTGCCAGCAGTTACTCGAGCGCCATGAACACTGAAGCTTTCTTT
NA	TRBJ1-5	TRBV4-2	TRBD1	CASSQDGQGNQPQHF	TGTGCCAGCAGCCAAGACGGACAGGGGAATCAGCCCCAGCATTTT
NA	TRBJ2-3	TRBV5-1	NA	CASSFGGLGDTQYF	TGCGCCAGCAGCTTTGGGGGCCTAGGAGATACGCAGTATTTT
NA	TRBJ2-7	TRBV7-6	TRBD1	CASSLGGTGATYEQYF	TGTGCCAGCAGCTTAGGGGGGACAGGGGCCACCTACGAGCAGTACTTC
few	TRBJ2-3	TRBV19	NA	CASSRQGGRLADTQYF	TGTGCCAGTAGTCGGCAGGGAGGTAGGTTGGCAGATACGCAGTATTTT
NA	TRBJ2-5	TRBV24-1	TRBD2	CATSDRLAGMQETQYF	TGTGCCACCAGTGATAGACTAGCGGGGATGCAAGAGACCCAGTACTTC
NA	TRBJ1-3	TRBV9	NA	CASSVEGSFGNTIYF	TGTGCCAGCAGCGTAGAGGGGTCTTTTGGAAACACCATATATTTT
NA	TRBJ2-5	TRBV3-1/TRBV3-2	NA	CASSLPTGQETQYF	TGTGCCAGCAGCCTTCCTACGGGCCAAGAGACCCAGTACTTC
NA	TRBJ1-2	TRBV28	NA	CASSFPQGGGYTF	TGTGCCAGCAGTTTCCCCCAGGGTGGTGGCTACACCTTC
NA	TRBJ2-1	TRBV6-1	TRBD1	CASSEARDRGWNEQFF	TGTGCCAGCAGTGAAGCCCGGGACAGGGGGTGGAATGAGCAGTTCTTC
few	TRBJ2-1	TRBV5-4	TRBD1	CASSLGQGRGEQFF	TGTGCCAGCAGCTTAGGACAGGGGCGAGGTGAGCAGTTCTTC
once	TRBJ2-2	TRBV6-5	NA	CATNSNTGELFF	TGTGCCACAAACTCGAACACCGGGGAGCTGTTTTTT
NA	TRBJ1-6	TRBV7-9	NA	CASSFALGGESSPLHF	TGTGCCAGCAGCTTCGCCTTGGGGGGGGAGAGTTCACCCCTCCACTTT
NA	TRBJ2-7	TRBV19	TRBD1	CASSPRDRAQGQYF	TGTGCCAGTAGTCCCCGGGACAGGGCCCAAGGGCAGTACTTC
NA	TRBJ2-7	TRBV5-6	NA	CASRAWLGGTVYEQYF	TGTGCCAGCAGAGCTTGGCTCGGCGGGACGGTCTACGAGCAGTACTTC
NA	TRBJ2-6	TRBV18	TRBD2	CASSPGLAGAYSGANVLTF	TGTGCCAGCTCACCGGGACTAGCGGGGGCCTACTCTGGGGCCAACGTCCTGACTTTC
once	TRBJ1-5	TRBV19	NA	CASMGQRYQPQHF	TGTGCCAGTATGGGACAAAGGTATCAGCCCCAGCATTTT
once	TRBJ2-7	TRBV11-3	NA	CASSAGSSYEQYF	TGTGCCAGCAGCGCTGGGAGCTCCTACGAGCAGTACTTC
NA	TRBJ2-7	TRBV7-2	TRBD2	CASSSWRGEEEQYF	TGTGCCAGCAGCTCTTGGCGGGGGGAAGAAGAGCAGTACTTC
NA	TRBJ1-2	TRBV27	NA	CASSSNRNYGYTF	TGTGCCAGCAGTTCGAACAGGAACTATGGCTACACCTTC
few	TRBJ2-7	TRBV28	NA	CASSFVIGGKQYF	TGTGCCAGCAGTTTCGTGATAGGAGGAAAGCAGTACTTC
NA	TRBJ2-5	TRBV7-3	TRBD1	CASSPTGTGAETQYF	TGTGCCAGCAGCCCAACCGGGACAGGGGCCGAGACCCAGTACTTC
few	TRBJ2-7	TRBV2	TRBD1	CTPDRGGQYF	TGTACCCCGGACAGGGGTGGGCAGTACTTC
NA	TRBJ2-3	TRBV11-3	TRBD2	CASSLGLAGGADTQYF	TGTGCCAGCAGCTTAGGGCTAGCGGGGGGGGCAGATACGCAGTATTTT
NA	TRBJ1-2	TRBV27	TRBD1	CASSLYGGGQGRDNYGYTF	TGTGCCAGCAGTTTATATGGGGGAGGACAGGGGCGCGATAACTATGGCTACACCTTC
once	TRBJ1-5	TRBV19	NA	CASSVSHRWTPYSNQPQHF	TGTGCCAGTAGTGTCTCCCATCGTTGGACACCGTATAGCAATCAGCCCCAGCATTTT
NA	TRBJ2-2	TRBV7-3	TRBD1	CASSLGQAGELFF	TGTGCCAGCAGCCTAGGACAGGCCGGGGAGCTGTTTTTT
NA	TRBJ1-3	TRBV14	TRBD1	CASSQGQGWGNTIYF	TGTGCCAGCAGCCAAGGACAGGGGTGGGGAAACACCATATATTTT
NA	TRBJ1-2	TRBV29-1	NA	CSVKQGPSNYGYTF	TGCAGCGTTAAACAGGGCCCTTCTAACTATGGCTACACCTTC
NA	TRBJ1-2	TRBV4-3	NA	CASSQDWEFVGGYTF	TGCGCCAGCAGCCAAGATTGGGAGTTCGTGGGAGGCTACACCTTC
NA	TRBJ1-2	TRBV4-1	TRBD1	CASSQVAGGIGGYTF	TGCGCCAGCAGCCAAGTAGCAGGGGGGATTGGTGGCTACACCTTC
NA	TRBJ2-7	TRBV6-1	TRBD1	CASSEQGADNEQYF	TGTGCCAGCAGTGAACAGGGGGCTGACAACGAGCAGTACTTC
NA	TRBJ1-6	TRBV7-8	TRBD1	CASSITGDSPLHF	TGTGCCAGCAGCATTACAGGGGATTCACCCCTCCACTTT
NA	TRBJ1-1	TRBV7-2	NA	CASTSDTINTEAFF	TGTGCCAGCACCTCCGACACGATTAACACTGAAGCTTTCTTT
NA	TRBJ1-4	TRBV7-2	NA	CASSDPRTPYEKLFF	TGTGCCAGCAGCGACCCTAGGACACCATATGAAAAACTGTTTTTT
NA	TRBJ1-6	TRBV27	TRBD1	CASRSGQINNSPLHF	TGTGCCAGCAGGTCGGGACAGATCAATAATTCACCCCTCCACTTT
NA	TRBJ2-7	TRBV13	TRBD2	CASSLVGGADEQYF	TGTGCCAGCAGCTTAGTCGGGGGGGCCGACGAGCAGTACTTC
NA	TRBJ2-3	TRBV6-2/TRBV6-3	NA	CASSYFRATDTQYF	TGTGCCAGCAGTTACTTCAGGGCCACAGATACGCAGTATTTT
NA	TRBJ1-5	TRBV10-3	TRBD1	CAISEYQGAQPQHF	TGTGCCATCAGTGAGTACCAGGGGGCTCAGCCCCAGCATTTT
few	TRBJ1-2	TRBV30	NA	CAWRNQGNGYTF	TGTGCCTGGAGGAACCAGGGGAATGGCTACACCTTC
few	TRBJ2-7	TRBV7-9	NA	CASSPPSGLSYEQYF	TGTGCCAGCAGCCCCCCCTCGGGACTCTCCTACGAGCAGTACTTC
once	TRBJ2-5	TRBV12-3/TRBV12-4	NA	CASSFRAGETQYF	TGTGCCAGCAGTTTCCGGGCGGGAGAGACCCAGTACTTC
NA	TRBJ2-7	TRBV30	NA	CAWSVAGAFEQYF	TGTGCCTGGAGTGTAGCAGGGGCCTTCGAGCAGTACTTC
NA	TRBJ1-5	TRBV2	TRBD1	CASTGQVGQPQHF	TGTGCCAGCACCGGACAGGTGGGACAGCCCCAGCATTTT
NA	TRBJ2-2	TRBV5-1	TRBD2	CASSPLAGVGTGELFF	TGCGCCAGCAGCCCCCTAGCGGGAGTTGGCACCGGGGAGCTGTTTTTT
NA	TRBJ1-2	TRBV2	TRBD1	CASSRTGDGYTF	TGTGCCAGCAGCCGGACAGGGGACGGCTACACCTTC
NA	TRBJ2-6	TRBV29-1	NA	CSVELALSGANVLTF	TGCAGCGTTGAGCTAGCTCTATCTGGGGCCAACGTCCTGACTTTC